The next 25 T cell receptor beta chains were all read from a single sample in a study of T-cell reconstitution after alpha-beta-depleted transplantation in children. TCRbeta library preparation incorporated unique molecular identifiers. One entry per CDR3 protein, called by TCRdb with MiXCR from the PCR reads. Of about 610,000 distinct CDR3 sequences listed, roughly a tenth are singletons. The sample here was PBMCs from the stem cell graft donor, taken from the stem cell graft. The receptors here all came from a human donor who donated a stem cell graft to a child with acute myeloid leukemia.

This clonotype was picked up a small number of times. The chain combines TRBV7-9 with TRBJ2-3; 7 nucleotides match TRBD2. V shed 1 base and J 0 bases; nucleotides not matched to a gene: 4. The CDR3 is 16 residues long. CDR1 and CDR2 from the germline V gene are SEHNR and FQNEAQ (reference sequence). In nucleotides, the CDR3 is TGTGCCAGCAGCTTAGAGGGAGGGCCAAGCACAGATACGCAGTATTTT. Residues: CASSLEGGPSTDTQYF.

This clonotype showed up just a few times. V and J are TRBV6-2 or TRBV6-3 and TRBJ2-7, with D unclear. V was trimmed by 8 bases and J by 3 bases, leaving 8 bases between them. The germline V gene encodes CDR1 MNHEY and CDR2 SVGEGT. The CDR3 consists of 11 residues. The CDR3 DNA reads TGTGCCAGCGAGACTGACTACGAGCAGTACTTC. It yields the protein CASETDYEQYF.

The chain links TRBV20-1 to TRBJ2-7, with 12 bases aligning to TRBD2. Trimming took 4 bases from V and 4 from J; bases not matched to a gene: 5. This CDR3 region has 14 residues. Looked up from germline, CDR1 is DFQATT and CDR2 is SNEGSKA (reference sequence). The CDR3 protein is CSATQTSGSYEQYF. CDR3 DNA sequence: TGCAGTGCTACTCAGACTAGCGGGAGTTACGAGCAGTACTTC.

The chain has TRBV12-3 or TRBV12-4 and TRBJ2-7; a possible D gene is TRBD2 (6 bases). Trimming pared 6 bases from V and 6 bases from J, leaving 18 bases between. There are 14 residues in the CDR3. In nucleotides, the CDR3 is TGTGCCAGCAGCCCTTCGAGTGGGGGAGGCGAGCAGTACTTC. Translated, it gives CASSPSSGGGEQYF.

This sequence joins TRBV5-1 and TRBJ2-7; 13 nucleotides line up with TRBD2. Germline values: CDR1 SGHRS, CDR2 YFSETQ. CDR3 size: 15 residues. V was pared by 4 bases and J by 10 bases, with 11 bases of the junction left unmatched. CDR3: CASSPGGTSGTSQYF. The CDR3, as DNA: TGCGCCAGCAGCCCCGGCGGGACTAGCGGGACGTCCCAGTACTTC.

In this sample, this clonotype turned up a few times. V is TRBV5-1 and J is TRBJ2-7; either TRBD1 or TRBD2 may supply D (5 bases each). CDR1 and CDR2 (germline): SGHRS, YFSETQ. The CDR3 runs to 15 residues. V was shortened by 0 bases and J by 2 bases, with 12 bases between the two germline ends. The CDR3 DNA reads as TGCGCCAGCAGCTTGGAAGGGACGGCGACCTACGAGCAGTACTTC. Translated: CASSLEGTATYEQYF.

This clonotype came up many times. The chain couples TRBV5-1 to TRBJ2-7; TRBD1 is a possible D gene (5 bases). V was shortened by 3 bases and J by 0 bases, with 19 bases between the two germline ends. The germline gives CDR1 SGHRS, CDR2 YFSETQ. CDR3 length: 17 amino acids. CDR3 region: CASSSPGQGYTSYEQYF. The CDR3 bases are TGCGCCAGCAGCTCCCCCGGACAAGGGTATACCTCCTACGAGCAGTACTTC.

Ten or more counts support this clonotype. This chain uses TRBV7-2 with TRBJ1-1; 8 positions match TRBD1. CDR3 length equals 13 residues. The germline V gene encodes CDR1 SGHTA and CDR2 FQGNSA. Losses at the gene ends were 5 bases for V and 8 bases for J; bases not matched to a gene: 7. This CDR3 is CASSPGQGQEAFF. Written as DNA, the CDR3 is TGTGCCAGCAGCCCAGGACAGGGACAAGAAGCTTTCTTT.

In this sample, this clonotype turned up many times. The V call is TRBV20-1, the J call TRBJ2-4, with D unresolved. The CDR3 covers 17 residues. V lost 0 bases and J 0 bases, leaving 15 bases between the germline ends. Germline assignment: CDR1 DFQATT and CDR2 SNEGSKA (reference sequence). The CDR3 spells CSARDPFPNIAKNIQYF. The CDR3 DNA follows: TGCAGTGCTAGAGATCCATTTCCAAATATAGCCAAAAACATTCAGTACTTC.

The rearrangement joins TRBV18 to TRBJ2-1; the match to TRBD2 covers 8 bases. V shed 3 bases, J shed 6 bases, and the junction held 4 bases outside the gene matches. This CDR3 contains 14 residues. CDR1 and CDR2 from the germline V gene are KGHSH and LQKENI. The CDR3 DNA reads as TGTGCCAGCTCACCGGGACTAGGGCCCAATGAGCAGTTCTTC. It codes for CASSPGLGPNEQFF.

A few counts support this clonotype. The chain is built from TRBV11-2 and TRBJ2-7; D ambiguous. V dropped 0 bases and J dropped 4 bases, with 7 bases sitting between them. Per germline, CDR1 SGHAT and CDR2 FQNNGV. The CDR3 spans 13 residues. The CDR3 loop is CASSLDSEYEQYF. Here the CDR3 DNA reads TGTGCCAGCAGCTTAGATTCCGAGTACGAGCAGTACTTC.

This clonotype appeared a few times. The chain carries TRBV4-2 and TRBJ1-5, with 10 bases fitting TRBD1. The junction had 4 bases not matched to a gene; V was cut back by 0 bases and J by 5 bases. Germline loops: CDR1 LGHNA, CDR2 YNFKEQ. The CDR3 spans 16 residues. The CDR3 spells CASSQEGQGTYQPQHF. CDR3 bases: TGTGCCAGCAGCCAAGAGGGACAGGGGACTTATCAGCCCCAGCATTTT.

V usage is TRBV4-3 and J usage is TRBJ1-1; no definite D call. The CDR3 is 13 residues long. Germline V gene data show CDR1 as LGHNA and CDR2 as YSLEER. With 0 bases removed from V and 1 base from J, the gap between germline ends came to 3 bases. CDR3 residues: CASSQETNTEAFF. The CDR3 DNA follows: TGCGCCAGCAGCCAAGAAACGAACACTGAAGCTTTCTTT.

This sequence joins TRBV25-1 and TRBJ2-5; D ambiguous. Trimming removed 1 base from V and 2 bases from J, with 11 bases in between. Per the germline V gene, CDR1 is MGHDK and CDR2 is SYGVNS. The length of the CDR3 is 15 residues. The CDR3 reads CASSEFGRIQETQYF. Written as DNA, the CDR3 is TGTGCCAGCAGTGAATTTGGACGGATTCAAGAGACCCAGTACTTC. The entire variable domain, with the rest obtained from reference TRBV25-1 and TRBJ2-5, is as follows: EADIYQTPRYLVIGTGKKITLECSQTMGHDKMYWYQQDPGMELHLIHYSYGVNSTEKGDLSSESTVSRIRTEHFPLTLESARPSHTSQYLCASSEFGRIQETQYFGPGTRLLVL.

This clonotype was counted at least ten times. The rearrangement joins TRBV20-1 to TRBJ2-3; D could derive from TRBD1 or TRBD2 (5 bases each). The CDR3 loop spans 14 amino acids. The germline V and J ends were trimmed by 1 base and 0 bases, with 8 bases remaining between them. CDR1 is DFQATT and CDR2 is SNEGSKA in the germline V gene (reference sequence). DNA of the CDR3: TGCAGTGCTAGAGTCGGGGCTAGCACAGATACGCAGTATTTT. As protein: CSARVGASTDTQYF.

This clonotype showed up just a few times. The chain carries TRBV20-1 and TRBJ1-4; D possibly corresponds to TRBD1 (5 bases). The CDR3 totals 15 residues. Germline CDR1 is DFQATT and CDR2 is SNEGSKA (reference sequence). Trimming took off 3 bases at V and 2 bases at J, with 13 bases between the two ends. CDR3 nucleotides: TGCAGTGCTAGGGGCAGGGATTGGACTAATGAAAAACTGTTTTTT. This translates into CSARGRDWTNEKLFF.

The chain carries TRBV6-2 or TRBV6-3 and TRBJ2-1, with no clear D. The V gene's germline CDR1 is MNHEY and CDR2 SVGEGT. The CDR3 length is 15 residues. V gave up 0 bases and J gave up 1 base, with 7 bases separating them. In DNA form, the CDR3 reads TGTGCCAGCAGTTACTCGGTCAGATCCTACAATGAGCAGTTCTTC. Translation: CASSYSVRSYNEQFF.

This clonotype was found many times. CDR3 nucleotide sequence: TGCAGTGCTAGACCGCAGGCCGGGGAGCTGTTTTTT. Translating it yields CSARPQAGELFF. The chain links TRBV20-1 to TRBJ2-2; D gene uncertain. There are 12 residues in the CDR3. Between the trimmed V and J ends, which lost 2 bases and 6 bases, there was a span of 7 bases. Germline loops: CDR1 DFQATT, CDR2 SNEGSKA (reference sequence).

This clonotype has at least ten counts. This chain joins TRBV12-3 or TRBV12-4 and TRBJ2-2, with 7 bases that match TRBD1. This CDR3 is 15 amino acids long. The V segment lost 3 bases and the J segment 0 bases; nucleotides outside the gene matches: 1. The CDR3 loop reads CASSFQGANTGELFF. In DNA form, the CDR3 reads TGTGCCAGCAGTTTTCAGGGGGCGAACACCGGGGAGCTGTTTTTT.

This clonotype was counted only a few times. This rearrangement joins TRBV4-2 to TRBJ2-2, with 10 bases that match TRBD2. Trimming took 0 bases from V and 8 from J; bases not matched to a gene: 9. Germline-derived CDR1 and CDR2 are LGHNA and YNFKEQ. CDR3 size: 17 residues. CDR3 DNA sequence: TGTGCCAGCAGCCAAGATCAAGCGGGGGGGGGTGCTGGGGAGCTGTTTTTT. Amino acids: CASSQDQAGGGAGELFF.

This clonotype was picked up a small number of times. The V and J genes are TRBV5-6 and TRBJ2-1, with 7 bases lining up with TRBD2. Germline V gene data show CDR1 as SGHDT and CDR2 as YYEEEE. This CDR3 region has 15 residues. The junction had 9 bases not matched to a gene; V was cut back by 5 bases and J by 4 bases. CDR3 protein: CASRRWSSGYNEQFF. In DNA form, the CDR3 reads TGTGCCAGCAGGAGGTGGAGTAGCGGGTACAATGAGCAGTTCTTC.

This clonotype has just a few counts. The genes are TRBV20-1 and TRBJ1-1, with D possibly matching TRBD1 (5 bases). The CDR3 has 15 amino acids. Per germline, CDR1 DFQATT and CDR2 SNEGSKA (reference sequence). The V and J ends lost 5 bases and 5 bases respectively, with 21 bases between them. The CDR3: CSAGDSYTAGTEAFF. The CDR3 bases are TGCAGTGCTGGGGACTCTTACACCGCAGGGACTGAAGCTTTCTTT.

This clonotype has at least ten counts. This chain links TRBV7-6 with TRBJ2-2; unclear D gene. The CDR3 contains 14 residues. Germline V lookup: CDR1 SGHVS, CDR2 FNYEAQ. The V end lost 5 bases, the J end lost 2 bases, and 9 bases lay between the germline ends. In DNA, the CDR3 is TGTGCCAGCAGCCCCCTAGTTAACACCGGGGAGCTGTTTTTT. It specifies CASSPLVNTGELFF. Looking up the rest from reference TRBV7-6 and TRBJ2-2 gives the full variable domain: GAGVSQSPRYKVTKRGQDVALRCDPISGHVSLYWYRQALGQGPEFLTYFNYEAQQDKSGLPNDRFSAERPEGSISTLTIQRTEQRDSAMYRCASSPLVNTGELFFGEGSRLTVL.

V gene TRBV28 combines with J gene TRBJ1-1; D is unresolved. The V and J ends lost 7 bases and 8 bases respectively, with 11 bases between them. In germline, CDR1 is MDHEN, CDR2 SYDVKM. This CDR3 has 11 residues. CDR3 coding DNA: TGTGCCAGCATAGCCGGGAGGGAAGCTTTCTTT. As protein: CASIAGREAFF. Full variable domain (missing parts from reference TRBV28 and TRBJ1-1): DVKVTQSSRYLVKRTGEKVFLECVQDMDHENMFWYRQDPGLGLRLIYFSYDVKMKEKGDIPEGYSVSREKKERFSLILESASTNQTSMYLCASIAGREAFFGQGTRLTVV.

This clonotype was recorded at least ten times. The chain links TRBV7-3 to TRBJ2-7, with no clear D. The V end was cut by 4 bases, the J end by 6 bases, with 13 bases between. This CDR3 contains 13 residues. Germline CDR1 and CDR2: SGHTA and FQGTGA. The CDR3 region is CASSSGIGREQYF. The CDR3 nucleotides are TGTGCCAGCAGCTCCGGTATAGGGCGCGAGCAGTACTTC.